This T cell receptor beta chain was recorded in a study of shared clonotypes between healthy human individuals. Broader study findings: The authors expected sequencing depth to affect clonotype sharing among donors. All-four-donor shared clonotypes had higher generation probabilities than non-shared clonotypes did. The naive CD4 repertoires of a few donors were compared, and around 5% of clonotypes were shared.

The germline CDR1 and CDR2 sequences are MDHEN and SYDVKM. V was trimmed by 2 bases and J by 5 bases, leaving 3 bases between them. The CDR3 loop spans 11 amino acids. In the case of this clone: Its cognate antigen is unknown. Within the sample, other DNA sequences also encode this same CDR3.

Cells designated naive CD8 were CD45RO-negative and were positively selected for CCR7, with terminally differentiated effector memory CD45RA+ cells excluded. It was roughly 210 ng DNA, 25,000 to 35,000 T cell genomes, that sorted-subset replicate PCRs used. Sequencing was performed with immunoSEQ multiplex PCR; in TCRdb, only in-frame clones are kept and a portion is missing. In the table there are about 1,800,000 clones, approximately 94% of which are singletons. Sequencing was done on a sample of naive CD8+ T cells sorted from blood. This chain joins TRBV28 and TRBJ2-5; D call uncertain. The sequence was collected from a man younger than 30 in good health. The CDR3 bases are TGTGCCAGCAGTTTAAGTGAGACCCAGTACTTC. Its translation is CASSLSETQYF.